Listed below are T cell receptor beta chains from one sample, sequenced in a study of blood T cell repertoires in COVID-19. Only in-frame clones appear in the TCRdb table, and some are missing; sequencing was by immunoSEQ multiplex PCR. This sample yields about 67,000 clones, of which roughly three quarters are seen a single time; about 6% belongs to the top ten. The sequenced sample consisted of peripheral blood. The source is an older woman with acute or convalescent COVID-19. The conserved cysteine and the conserved F or W are not part of the CDR3 here. Fields, in order: D gene, V gene, CDR3 protein. A D gene is named only where the DNA matches it firmly.

D: TRBD1
V: TRBV4-1
CDR3: ASSPGQGGDGNQPQH

D: -
V: TRBV4-2
CDR3: ASSHEGGFGKTQY

D: TRBD1
V: TRBV10-1
CDR3: ASSPRTGANTGELF

D: TRBD2
V: TRBV12-5
CDR3: ASGLGSRGGQETQY

D: -
V: TRBV4-3
CDR3: ASSQYQGTGELF

D: TRBD2
V: TRBV7-9
CDR3: ASSPRRLAGDNEQF

D: -
V: TRBV18
CDR3: ASSLGVGGNTIY

D: -
V: TRBV6-5
CDR3: ASSYSEGSGNTIY

D: TRBD1
V: TRBV6-5
CDR3: ASRDRTTWRDTQY

D: -
V: TRBV6-6
CDR3: ASQKQGDEQY

D: -
V: TRBV7-2
CDR3: ASSPPGGANYGYT

D: -
V: TRBV29-1
CDR3: SVGASSYEQY

D: -
V: TRBV4-1
CDR3: ASGRGALLSTDTQY

D: TRBD1
V: TRBV4-1
CDR3: ASSPRTIGTGDYTEAF

D: TRBD2
V: TRBV7-6
CDR3: ASSHGGAYNEQF

D: -
V: TRBV15
CDR3: ATSRERATEAF

D: TRBD1
V: TRBV9
CDR3: ASSARQGGTDTQY

D: TRBD2
V: TRBV10-3
CDR3: AISAGGVPTDEQF

D: -
V: TRBV29-1
CDR3: SVEGAGAADTQY

D: TRBD1
V: TRBV7-3
CDR3: ASSYNRGEGYT

D: TRBD2
V: TRBV4-3
CDR3: ASSSDGGAGTGELF

D: TRBD1
V: TRBV2
CDR3: GQLVATPGQGDGYT

D: -
V: TRBV11-2
CDR3: ASSVLDGTEAF

D: TRBD1
V: TRBV7-9
CDR3: ASSQGTGDRP

D: -
V: TRBV6-1
CDR3: ASSEFSAYTGELF

D: TRBD1
V: TRBV28
CDR3: ASRRTGAGNTIY

D: TRBD1
V: TRBV6-6
CDR3: ASSPTQGKSNQPQH

D: TRBD1
V: TRBV7-3
CDR3: ASSSHRDRVSYEQY

D: TRBD2
V: TRBV6-4
CDR3: ASSATSRLAGELF

D: TRBD1
V: TRBV7-9
CDR3: ASSPTGDVGSPLH

D: -
V: TRBV9
CDR3: ASSATTGYEQY

D: TRBD1
V: TRBV3-1/TRBV3-2
CDR3: ASSLSGTGLLRQY

D: TRBD2
V: TRBV2
CDR3: ASSSTGGGTHNEQF

D: -
V: TRBV5-4
CDR3: ASSLVMNTEAF

D: -
V: TRBV19
CDR3: ASRAQGGGQPQH

D: -
V: TRBV12-3/TRBV12-4
CDR3: ASSPRQYQPQH

D: TRBD1
V: TRBV19
CDR3: ASASLRGRRNTEAF

D: -
V: TRBV14
CDR3: ASSQEAKGFTDTQY

D: -
V: TRBV6-1
CDR3: ASSDLSRDTQY

D: -
V: TRBV28
CDR3: ASSLKLIEAF

D: -
V: TRBV15
CDR3: ATSRDPGPPPGELF

D: -
V: TRBV7-2
CDR3: ASSLNPGHPIGYYGYT

D: TRBD1
V: TRBV25-1
CDR3: ASSPPGGGRGNTIY

D: TRBD1
V: TRBV28
CDR3: ASSTGGQGRNTIY

D: -
V: TRBV6-2/TRBV6-3
CDR3: ASSYSISYTQY

D: -
V: TRBV5-1
CDR3: ASSPPGGARSTEAF

D: TRBD2
V: TRBV12-3/TRBV12-4
CDR3: ASEAGGHGTQY

D: -
V: TRBV11-2
CDR3: ASSLDPSSYEQY

D: -
V: TRBV6-1
CDR3: ASSETQGQSPLH

D: -
V: TRBV28
CDR3: ASRVGGHTNSPLH

D: TRBD1
V: TRBV19
CDR3: ASRPTGGRQPQH

D: TRBD1
V: TRBV10-3
CDR3: AISEEDRISYEQY

D: -
V: TRBV9
CDR3: ASSVGDTAEAF

D: -
V: TRBV6-5
CDR3: ATIGAPYPTDTQY

D: TRBD1
V: TRBV14
CDR3: ASSQVTGGYGYT